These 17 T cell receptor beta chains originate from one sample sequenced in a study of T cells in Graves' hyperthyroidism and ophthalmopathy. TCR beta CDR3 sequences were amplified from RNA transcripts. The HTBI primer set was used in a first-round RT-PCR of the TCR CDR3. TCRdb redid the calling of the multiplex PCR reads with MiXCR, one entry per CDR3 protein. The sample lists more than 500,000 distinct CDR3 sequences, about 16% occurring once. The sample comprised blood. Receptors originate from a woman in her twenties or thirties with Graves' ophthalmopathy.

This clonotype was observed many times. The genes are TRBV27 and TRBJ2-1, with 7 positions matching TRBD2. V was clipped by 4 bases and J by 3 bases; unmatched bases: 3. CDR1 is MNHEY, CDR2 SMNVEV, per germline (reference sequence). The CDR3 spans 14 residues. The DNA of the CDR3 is TGTGCCAGCAGTTCCAGGACTAGCTACAATGAGCAGTTCTTC. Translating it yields CASSSRTSYNEQFF.

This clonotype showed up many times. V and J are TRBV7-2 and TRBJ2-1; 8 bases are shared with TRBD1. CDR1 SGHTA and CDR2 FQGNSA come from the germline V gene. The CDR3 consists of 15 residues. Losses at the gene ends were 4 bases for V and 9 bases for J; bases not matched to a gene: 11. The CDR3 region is CASSYPGQAGVEQFF. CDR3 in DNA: TGTGCCAGCAGCTACCCGGGACAGGCTGGGGTTGAGCAGTTCTTC.

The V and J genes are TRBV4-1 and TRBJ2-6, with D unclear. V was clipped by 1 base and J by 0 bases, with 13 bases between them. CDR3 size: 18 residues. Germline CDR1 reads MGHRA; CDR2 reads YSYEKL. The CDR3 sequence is CASSQGGILPSGANVLTF. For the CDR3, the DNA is TGCGCCAGCAGCCAAGGTGGTATCCTTCCCTCTGGGGCCAACGTCCTGACTTTC.

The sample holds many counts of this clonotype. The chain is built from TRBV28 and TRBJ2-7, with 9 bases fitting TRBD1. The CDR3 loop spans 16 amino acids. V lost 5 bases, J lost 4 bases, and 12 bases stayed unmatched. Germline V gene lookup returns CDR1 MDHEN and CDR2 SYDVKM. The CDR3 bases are TGTGCCAGCAGTCCTGGGCGGACAGGGGTTCCGTACGAGCAGTACTTC. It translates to CASSPGRTGVPYEQYF. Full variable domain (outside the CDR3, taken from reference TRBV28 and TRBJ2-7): DVKVTQSSRYLVKRTGEKVFLECVQDMDHENMFWYRQDPGLGLRLIYFSYDVKMKEKGDIPEGYSVSREKKERFSLILESASTNQTSMYLCASSPGRTGVPYEQYFGPGTRLTVT.

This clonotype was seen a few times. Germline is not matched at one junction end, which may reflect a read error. CDR3 nucleotide sequence: TGTGTCAGCGGTGGACTAGCGGGGTCTCCCGCCTACAATGAGCAGTTCTTC. Amino acid sequence: CVSGGLAGSPAYNEQFF. This chain links TRBV28 with TRBJ2-1, with 12 positions matching TRBD2. Germline loops: CDR1 MDHEN, CDR2 SYDVKM. The CDR3 covers 17 residues.

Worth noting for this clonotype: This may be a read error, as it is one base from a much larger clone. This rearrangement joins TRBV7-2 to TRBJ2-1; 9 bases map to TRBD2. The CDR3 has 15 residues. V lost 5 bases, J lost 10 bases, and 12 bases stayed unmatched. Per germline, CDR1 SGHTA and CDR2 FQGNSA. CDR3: CASSPGVAGEDEQFF. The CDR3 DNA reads TGTGCCAGCAGCCCCGGGGTAGCGGGAGAGGACGAGCAGTTCTTC.

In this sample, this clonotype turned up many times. The DNA for the CDR3 is TGTGCCAGCATCACTACAGGGGAGAACTATGGCTACACCTTC. This encodes CASITTGENYGYTF. This chain joins TRBV28 and TRBJ1-2; 7 bases match TRBD1. The ends lost 7 bases at V and 2 bases at J; junction bases unmatched: 7. This CDR3 is 14 amino acids long. Germline CDR1 MDHEN, CDR2 SYDVKM.

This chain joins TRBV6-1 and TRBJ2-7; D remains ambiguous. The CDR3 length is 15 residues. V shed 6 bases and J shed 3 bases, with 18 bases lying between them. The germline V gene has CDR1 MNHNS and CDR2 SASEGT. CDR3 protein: CASSLRWGNYYEQYF. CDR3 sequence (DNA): TGTGCCAGCAGCCTGCGATGGGGAAATTACTACGAGCAGTACTTC.

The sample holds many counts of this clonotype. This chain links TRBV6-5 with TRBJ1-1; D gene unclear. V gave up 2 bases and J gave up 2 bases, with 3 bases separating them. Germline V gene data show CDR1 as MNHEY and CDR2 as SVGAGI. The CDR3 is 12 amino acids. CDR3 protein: CASSYPNTEAFF. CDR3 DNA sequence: TGTGCCAGCAGTTACCCTAACACTGAAGCTTTCTTT.

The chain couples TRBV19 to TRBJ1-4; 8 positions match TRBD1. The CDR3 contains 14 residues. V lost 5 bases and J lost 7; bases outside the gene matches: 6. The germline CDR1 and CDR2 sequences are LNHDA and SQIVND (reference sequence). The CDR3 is CASSFRTGREKLFF. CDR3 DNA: TGTGCCAGTAGTTTCAGGACAGGGCGTGAAAAACTGTTTTTT.

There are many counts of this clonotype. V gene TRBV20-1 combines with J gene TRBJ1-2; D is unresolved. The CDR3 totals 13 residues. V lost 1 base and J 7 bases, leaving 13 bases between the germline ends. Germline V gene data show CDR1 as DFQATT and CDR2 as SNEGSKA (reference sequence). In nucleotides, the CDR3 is TGCAGTGCTAGAGTGGGAAGAGCTCGTGGCTACACCTTC. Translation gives CSARVGRARGYTF.

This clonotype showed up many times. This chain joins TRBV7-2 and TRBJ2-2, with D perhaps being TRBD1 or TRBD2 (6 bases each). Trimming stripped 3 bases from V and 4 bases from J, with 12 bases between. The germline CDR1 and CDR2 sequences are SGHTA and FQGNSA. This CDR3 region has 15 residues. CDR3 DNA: TGTGCCAGCAGCTTGTTAGGGGGAGGCACCGGGGAGCTGTTTTTT. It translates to CASSLLGGGTGELFF.

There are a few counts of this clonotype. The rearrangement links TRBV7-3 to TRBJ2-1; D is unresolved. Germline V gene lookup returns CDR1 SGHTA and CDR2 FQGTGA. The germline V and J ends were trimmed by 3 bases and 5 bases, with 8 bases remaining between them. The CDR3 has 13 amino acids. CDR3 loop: CASSFTTHNEQFF. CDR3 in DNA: TGTGCCAGCAGCTTTACCACTCACAATGAGCAGTTCTTC. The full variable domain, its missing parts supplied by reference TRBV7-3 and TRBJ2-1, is GAGVSQTPSNKVTEKGKYVELRCDPISGHTALYWYRQSLGQGPEFLIYFQGTGAADDSGLPNDRFFAVRPEGSVSTLKIQRTERGDSAVYLCASSFTTHNEQFFGPGTRLTVL.

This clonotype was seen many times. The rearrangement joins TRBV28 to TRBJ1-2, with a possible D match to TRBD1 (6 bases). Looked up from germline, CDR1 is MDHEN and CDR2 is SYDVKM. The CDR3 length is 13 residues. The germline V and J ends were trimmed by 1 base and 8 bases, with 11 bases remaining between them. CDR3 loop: CASSLSGGKGYTF. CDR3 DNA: TGTGCCAGCAGTTTATCCGGGGGCAAGGGCTACACCTTC.

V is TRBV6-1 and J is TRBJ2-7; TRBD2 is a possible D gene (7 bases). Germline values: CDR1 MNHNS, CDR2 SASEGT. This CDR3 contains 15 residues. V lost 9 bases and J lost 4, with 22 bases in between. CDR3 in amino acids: CASNAGEGGQYEQYF. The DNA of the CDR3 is TGTGCCAGTAACGCCGGGGAGGGGGGTCAGTACGAGCAGTACTTC.

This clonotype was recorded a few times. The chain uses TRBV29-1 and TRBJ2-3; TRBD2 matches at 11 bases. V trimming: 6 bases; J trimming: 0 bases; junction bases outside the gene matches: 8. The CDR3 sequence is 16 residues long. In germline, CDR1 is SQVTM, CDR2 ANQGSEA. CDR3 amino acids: CSVGGLAETSTDTQYF. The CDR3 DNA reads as TGCAGCGTCGGGGGACTAGCGGAAACTAGCACAGATACGCAGTATTTT.

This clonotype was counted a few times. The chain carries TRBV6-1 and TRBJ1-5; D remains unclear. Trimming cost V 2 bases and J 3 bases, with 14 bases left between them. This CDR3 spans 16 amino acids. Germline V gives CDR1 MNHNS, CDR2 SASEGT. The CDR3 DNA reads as TGTGCCAGCAGTGAACACCCCAAGGGCTACAATCAGCCCCAGCATTTT. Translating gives CASSEHPKGYNQPQHF.